Each of the 20 T cell receptor beta chains below was sequenced from the same sample in a study of blood T cell repertoires in COVID-19. Clones were read by immunoSEQ multiplex PCR, and TCRdb kept only the in-frame ones, dropping some. Found here are hundreds of thousands of clones, about 82% of them singletons; the top ten hold roughly 5%. Sequencing used peripheral blood. The receptor set was obtained from a man aged 45 to 65 with active or convalescent COVID-19.

This chain connects TRBV10-3 to TRBJ1-4, with 9 bases identical to TRBD1. This CDR3 has 15 residues. J gave up 5 bases and V 2 bases, and 3 bases lay outside the gene matches. The germline V gene has CDR1 ENHRY and CDR2 SYGVKD. The CDR3 reads CAISEGGQGNEKLFF. The CDR3 DNA reads TGTGCCATCAGTGAGGGGGGACAGGGCAATGAAAAACTGTTTTTT.

The chain couples TRBV3-1 (or the pseudogene TRBV3-2) to TRBJ2-3, with 7 bases identical to TRBD2. The trim removed 0 bases at V and 1 base at J, leaving 4 bases unmatched. The germline CDR1 and CDR2 sequences are LGHDT and YNNKEL (reference sequence). The CDR3 has 16 amino acids. The CDR3 spells CASSQDRLAGTDTQYF. CDR3 nucleotide sequence: TGTGCCAGCAGCCAAGATAGGCTAGCGGGCACAGATACGCAGTATTTT.

CDR3 region: CSGGTGPYEQYF. For the CDR3, the DNA is TGCAGCGGTGGGACAGGTCCCTACGAGCAGTACTTC. The V and J genes are TRBV29-1 and TRBJ2-7; 8 nucleotides line up with TRBD1. Per the germline V gene, CDR1 is SQVTM and CDR2 is ANQGSEA. The length of the CDR3 is 12 residues. Trimming at V came to 7 bases and at J to 2 bases, leaving 4 bases not matched to a gene.

V gene TRBV21-1 combines with J gene TRBJ1-3; the table's TRBD1 call for D was not verified on the DNA. TRBV21-1 is labeled a pseudogene. The CDR3 contains 20 residues. CDR3 region: CASSKNWTGAWPSSGNTIYF. CDR3 nucleotide sequence: TGTGCCAGCAGCAAAAATTGGACAGGGGCTTGGCCAAGCTCTGGAAACACCATATATTTT.

The V call is TRBV7-9, the J call TRBJ2-3, with D possibly being TRBD2 (5 bases). The V end lost 6 bases, the J end lost 3 bases, and 7 bases lay between the germline ends. CDR1 and CDR2 (germline): SEHNR, FQNEAQ (reference sequence). The CDR3 runs 12 residues. This chain's CDR3 is CASRLGTDTQYF. The CDR3 nucleotides read TGTGCCAGCAGACTAGGGACAGATACGCAGTATTTT.

The chain is built from TRBV19 and TRBJ1-2; TRBD1 might be the D (6 bases). The CDR3 has 13 residues. CDR1 LNHDA and CDR2 SQIVND come from the germline V gene (reference sequence). V gave up 7 bases and J gave up 4 bases, with 13 bases separating them. The CDR3 loop is CASTPTGSYGYTF. CDR3 nucleotide sequence: TGTGCCAGTACCCCTACAGGGAGCTATGGCTACACCTTC.

The chain carries TRBV6-4 and TRBJ2-3; 12 bases map to TRBD2. This CDR3 contains 17 residues. With 4 bases clipped from V and 2 bases from J, the junction kept 7 bases outside the gene matches. Germline lookup yields CDR1 MRHNA and CDR2 SNTAGT. CDR3 loop: CASSGPGLAGPTDTQYF. CDR3 nucleotide sequence: TGTGCCAGCAGTGGCCCTGGACTAGCGGGACCCACAGATACGCAGTATTTT.

The chain is built from TRBV9 and TRBJ1-1, with no clear D. The CDR3 has 12 amino acids. Germline V gene lookup returns CDR1 SGDLS and CDR2 YYNGEE. V shed 6 bases and J shed 6 bases, with 12 bases lying between them. The CDR3 is CASTGGGAEAFF. The CDR3 bases are TGTGCCAGCACCGGAGGAGGTGCTGAAGCTTTCTTT.

This chain links TRBV7-9 with TRBJ2-7, with D perhaps TRBD2 (6 bases). The CDR3 loop spans 14 amino acids. The V and J ends lost 5 bases and 3 bases respectively, with 14 bases between them. The germline CDR1 and CDR2 sequences are SEHNR and FQNEAQ (reference sequence). CDR3 sequence (DNA): TGTGCCAGCAGCCCATTTTTGGGGGGCTACGAGCAGTACTTC. This gives the protein CASSPFLGGYEQYF.

This clone appeared a single time. CDR3 nucleotide sequence: TGTGCCAGCAGTCTGGGAGGCGGACTGTTTTTT. Its translation: CASSLGGGLFF. The chain couples TRBV12-3 or TRBV12-4 to TRBJ1-4; D remains ambiguous. This CDR3 region has 11 residues. V dropped 5 bases and J dropped 13 bases, with 11 bases sitting between them.

This sequence joins TRBV18 and TRBJ2-2, with D tentatively TRBD2 (6 bases). CDR3 length equals 16 residues. Germline-derived CDR1 and CDR2 are KGHSH and LQKENI. The germline V and J ends were trimmed by 0 bases and 7 bases, with 15 bases remaining between them. The CDR3 loop reads CASSPPGLRPGGELFF. CDR3 bases: TGTGCCAGCTCACCACCGGGACTCCGACCGGGCGGGGAGCTGTTTTTT.

This chain connects TRBV7-9 to TRBJ1-4, with 7 bases lining up with TRBD1. Germline lookup yields CDR1 SEHNR and CDR2 FQNEAQ (reference sequence). This CDR3 has 17 amino acids. J lost 7 bases, V lost 4 bases, and 15 bases had no gene match. CDR3 sequence: CASSSMAQGQGVEKLFF. In DNA form, the CDR3 reads TGTGCCAGCAGCTCGATGGCTCAGGGGCAGGGGGTTGAAAAACTGTTTTTT.

The CDR3 coding sequence is TGTGCCAGCAGTATCCTCGGACAGGGAGAAACTGAAGCTTTCTTT. Translated: CASSILGQGETEAFF. The rearrangement links TRBV28 to TRBJ1-1, with 8 nucleotides matching TRBD1. This CDR3 has 15 residues. Germline V gene data show CDR1 as MDHEN and CDR2 as SYDVKM. V was clipped by 5 bases and J by 5 bases; unmatched bases: 10. The full variable domain, in which reference TRBV28 and TRBJ1-1 provide the parts outside the CDR3, is DVKVTQSSRYLVKRTGEKVFLECVQDMDHENMFWYRQDPGLGLRLIYFSYDVKMKEKGDIPEGYSVSREKKERFSLILESASTNQTSMYLCASSILGQGETEAFFGQGTRLTVV.

The J gene is TRBJ1-5, the V gene TRBV28; the D gene is possibly TRBD1 (6 bases). V shed 6 bases and J shed 4 bases, with 16 bases lying between them. Germline assignment: CDR1 MDHEN and CDR2 SYDVKM. This CDR3 has 15 residues. The CDR3 loop is CASSLRDITNQPQHF. CDR3 nucleotides: TGTGCCAGCAGCCTCCGGGACATTACTAATCAGCCCCAGCATTTT.

The chain recombines TRBV24-1 with TRBJ2-2; no clear D gene. V was pared by 4 bases and J by 3 bases, with 14 bases between. CDR1 is KGHDR, CDR2 SFDVKD, per germline. There are 16 residues in the CDR3. The CDR3 coding sequence is TGTGCCACCAGTGAACACGGTCGCGGAGACACCGGGGAGCTGTTTTTT. It is translated as CATSEHGRGDTGELFF.

The J gene is TRBJ2-7, the V gene TRBV15, with 12 bases lining up with TRBD1. Germline CDR1 and CDR2: LNHNV and YYDKDF (reference sequence). There are 15 residues in the CDR3. J gave up 6 bases and V 4 bases, and 7 bases lay outside the gene matches. CDR3 sequence reads: CATSTGTGGASEQYF. CDR3 DNA: TGTGCCACCAGCACGGGGACAGGGGGCGCGTCCGAGCAGTACTTC.

The gene calls are TRBV7-9 and TRBJ2-7; D possibly corresponds to TRBD2 (5 bases). Trimming stripped 1 base from V and 9 bases from J, with 10 bases between. The CDR3 contains 12 residues. CDR1 SEHNR and CDR2 FQNEAQ come from the germline V gene (reference sequence). The CDR3 coding sequence is TGTGCCAGCAGCTTAGGGTACCGGGGGCAGTACTTC. It yields the protein CASSLGYRGQYF. The entire variable domain, with the rest obtained from reference TRBV7-9 and TRBJ2-7, is as follows: DTGVSQNPRHKITKRGQNVTFRCDPISEHNRLYWYRQTLGQGPEFLTYFQNEAQLEKSRLLSDRFSAERPKGSFSTLEIQRTEQGDSAMYLCASSLGYRGQYFGPGTRLTVT.

In regard to this clone: A much larger clone is a single base away; this may be a read error. The chain joins TRBV7-2 to TRBJ2-7, with D tentatively TRBD2 (6 bases). Trimming left V 5 bases short and J 0 bases short, with 11 bases between. The germline gives CDR1 SGHTA, CDR2 FQGNSA. This CDR3 has 14 amino acids. The CDR3 DNA is TGTGCCAGCAGCCGCCGGGGGAGCTCCTACGAGCAGTACTTC. It is translated as CASSRRGSSYEQYF.

The chain has TRBV29-1 and TRBJ2-3; D remains unclear. CDR1 SQVTM and CDR2 ANQGSEA come from the germline V gene. The CDR3 runs to 12 residues. Trimming pared 0 bases from V and 9 bases from J, leaving 10 bases between. The chain's CDR3 is CSVEDGDETQYF. The CDR3 DNA follows: TGCAGCGTTGAAGATGGAGACGAGACGCAGTATTTT.

This sequence joins TRBV6-2 or TRBV6-3 and TRBJ1-1, with D maybe TRBD1 (6 bases). This CDR3 has 14 amino acids. Germline CDR1 reads MNHEY; CDR2 reads SVGEGT. V lost 5 bases and J lost 1, with 11 bases in between. CDR3 nucleotides: TGTGCCAGCAGTCTAACAGGGACGAACACTGAAGCTTTCTTT. Residues: CASSLTGTNTEAFF.